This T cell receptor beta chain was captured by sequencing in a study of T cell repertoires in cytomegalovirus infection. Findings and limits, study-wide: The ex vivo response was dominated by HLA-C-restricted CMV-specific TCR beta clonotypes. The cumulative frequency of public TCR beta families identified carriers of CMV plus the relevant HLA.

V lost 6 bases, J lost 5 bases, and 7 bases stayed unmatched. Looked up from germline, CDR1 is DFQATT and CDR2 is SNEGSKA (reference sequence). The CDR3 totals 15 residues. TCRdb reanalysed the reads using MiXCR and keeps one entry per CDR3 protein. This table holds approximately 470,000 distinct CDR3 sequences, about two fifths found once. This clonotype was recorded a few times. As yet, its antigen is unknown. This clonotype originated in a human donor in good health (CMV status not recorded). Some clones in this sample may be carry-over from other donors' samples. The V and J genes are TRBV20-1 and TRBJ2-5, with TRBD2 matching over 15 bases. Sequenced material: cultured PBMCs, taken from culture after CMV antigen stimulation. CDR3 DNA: TGCAGTGCAGGACTAGCGGGAGGGCCGTGGGAGACCCAGTACTTC. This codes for CSAGLAGGPWETQYF.